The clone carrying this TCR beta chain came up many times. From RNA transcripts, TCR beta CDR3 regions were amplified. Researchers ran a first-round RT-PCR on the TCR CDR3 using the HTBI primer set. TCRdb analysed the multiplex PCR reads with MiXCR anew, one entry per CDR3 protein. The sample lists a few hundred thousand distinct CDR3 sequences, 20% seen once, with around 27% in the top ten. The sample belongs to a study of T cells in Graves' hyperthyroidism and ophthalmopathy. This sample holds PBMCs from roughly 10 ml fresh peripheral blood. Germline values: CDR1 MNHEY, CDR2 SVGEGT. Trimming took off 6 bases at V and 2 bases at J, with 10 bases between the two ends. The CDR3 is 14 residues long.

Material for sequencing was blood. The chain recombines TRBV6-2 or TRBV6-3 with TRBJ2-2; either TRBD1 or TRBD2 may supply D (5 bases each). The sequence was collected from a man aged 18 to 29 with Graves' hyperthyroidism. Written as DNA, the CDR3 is TGTGCCAGCAGACCGGGACGTAACACCGGGGAGCTGTTTTTT. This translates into CASRPGRNTGELFF.